This passage covers 14 T cell receptor beta chains from one sample sequenced in a study of blood T cell repertoires in COVID-19. Produced via immunoSEQ multiplex PCR; TCRdb's table is partial and in-frame only. The table lists 80,000 or so clones, 81% of them singletons. Sequenced input: peripheral blood. The receptors originated from a man at least 80 years old with acute or convalescent COVID-19.

This chain connects TRBV18 to TRBJ2-3; 8 bases fit TRBD2. CDR1 KGHSH and CDR2 LQKENI come from the germline V gene. After removal of 2 bases from V and 1 base from J, the junction contained 5 bases not matched to a gene. The CDR3 has 16 amino acids. In DNA form, the CDR3 reads TGTGCCAGCTCACCAACGGGGGGGGCCGGCACAGATACGCAGTATTTT. This gives the protein CASSPTGGAGTDTQYF.

V usage is TRBV29-1 and J usage is TRBJ1-3; a possible D gene is TRBD1 (6 bases). Trimming stripped 6 bases from V and 3 bases from J, with 9 bases between. CDR1 is SQVTM, CDR2 ANQGSEA, per germline. The CDR3 sequence is 12 residues long. CDR3 amino acids: CSVRDNGNTIYF. As DNA, the CDR3 is TGCAGCGTCCGGGACAATGGAAACACCATATATTTT.

This chain links TRBV4-2 with TRBJ1-5; D is ambiguous. The CDR3 loop spans 17 amino acids. Germline V gene lookup returns CDR1 LGHNA and CDR2 YNFKEQ. Trimming removed 0 bases from V and 2 bases from J, with 14 bases in between. CDR3 sequence reads: CASSQDSVLYGNQPQHF. In nucleotides, the CDR3 is TGTGCCAGCAGCCAAGATTCGGTACTTTATGGCAATCAGCCCCAGCATTTT.

The chain combines TRBV2 with TRBJ2-7; 8 nucleotides match TRBD1. This CDR3 is built from 16 residues. Germline values: CDR1 SNHLY, CDR2 FYNNEI. The trim removed 3 bases at V and 5 bases at J, leaving 12 bases unmatched. CDR3 amino acids: CASSEGPGTGPHEQYF. CDR3 bases: TGTGCCAGCAGTGAGGGGCCCGGGACAGGTCCCCACGAGCAGTACTTC.

V usage is TRBV5-4 and J usage is TRBJ2-7; 8 nucleotides agree with TRBD2. The CDR3 sequence is 15 residues long. Germline CDR1 reads SGHNT; CDR2 reads YYREEE (reference sequence). Trimming at V came to 3 bases and at J to 0 bases, leaving 5 bases not matched to a gene. The CDR3 coding sequence is TGTGCCAGCAGCTCCTTAGCGGGGAACTCCTACGAGCAGTACTTC. Translated: CASSSLAGNSYEQYF.

The chain recombines TRBV19 with TRBJ1-5; possibly TRBD1 for D (5 bases). V was clipped by 1 base and J by 7 bases, with 14 bases between them. The germline gives CDR1 LNHDA, CDR2 SQIVND (reference sequence). The CDR3 covers 15 residues. The CDR3, as DNA: TGTGCCAGTAGTATAGGACAGTTGGTTAACCAGCCCCAGCATTTT. This translates into CASSIGQLVNQPQHF.

The chain carries TRBV2 and TRBJ1-1; TRBD1 aligns across 7 bases. CDR1 is SNHLY, CDR2 FYNNEI, per germline. The CDR3 is made up of 13 amino acids. V dropped 8 bases and J dropped 0; count of bases not matched to a gene: 3. CDR3 in amino acids: CASETGLNTEAFF. CDR3 coding DNA: TGTGCCAGCGAGACAGGGCTGAACACTGAAGCTTTCTTT. Filled out from reference TRBV2 and TRBJ1-1, the complete variable domain reads EPEVTQTPSHQVTQMGQEVILRCVPISNHLYFYWYRQILGQKVEFLVSFYNNEISEKSEIFDDQFSVERPDGSNFTLKIRSTKLEDSAMYFCASETGLNTEAFFGQGTRLTVV.

The chain employs TRBV3-1 (or the pseudogene TRBV3-2) and TRBJ1-3; no definite D call. The CDR3 loop spans 15 amino acids. Per germline, CDR1 LGHDT and CDR2 YNNKEL (reference sequence). Trimming stripped 0 bases from V and 3 bases from J, with 9 bases between. This CDR3 reads CASSQEAGGGNTIYF. The CDR3 bases are TGTGCCAGCAGCCAAGAGGCGGGTGGTGGAAACACCATATATTTT.

This sequence joins TRBV7-9 and TRBJ1-2; D is unclear. V was trimmed by 5 bases and J by 0 bases, leaving 4 bases between them. This CDR3 spans 12 amino acids. Germline CDR1 reads SEHNR; CDR2 reads FQNEAQ (reference sequence). The CDR3 spells CASSPANYGYTF. The CDR3 DNA is TGTGCCAGCAGCCCCGCTAACTATGGCTACACCTTC.

V is TRBV6-6 and J is TRBJ1-6; the D gene is possibly TRBD1 (6 bases). CDR1 is MNHNY, CDR2 SVGAGI, per germline (reference sequence). Trimming left V 0 bases short and J 10 bases short, with 10 bases between. The CDR3 is made up of 14 amino acids. DNA of the CDR3: TGTGCCAGCAGTTACTCGGGGGCTGTGTCACCCCTCCACTTT. Translation gives CASSYSGAVSPLHF.

The J gene is TRBJ1-2, the V gene TRBV5-1, with 9 bases fitting TRBD1. After removal of 3 bases from V and 6 bases from J, the junction contained 3 bases not matched to a gene. The germline V gene encodes CDR1 SGHRS and CDR2 YFSETQ. This CDR3 comprises 13 residues. The chain's CDR3 is CASSSGQGHGYTF. The CDR3 DNA is TGCGCCAGCAGCTCGGGACAGGGCCATGGCTACACCTTC.

This chain joins TRBV28 and TRBJ1-5; 7 bases fit TRBD1. From germline, CDR1 is MDHEN and CDR2 SYDVKM. The CDR3 contains 12 residues. Trimming took 10 bases from V and 5 from J; bases not matched to a gene: 5. In nucleotides, the CDR3 is TGTGCCAACGGACAGGTGTATCAGCCCCAGCATTTT. Translation gives CANGQVYQPQHF.

This clone was detected once. The J gene is TRBJ1-4, the V gene TRBV7-2; 9 nucleotides align to TRBD1. With V trimmed by 0 bases and J by 7 bases, 3 bases remained unmatched. This CDR3 is built from 15 residues. In germline, CDR1 is SGHTA, CDR2 FQGNSA. CDR3 protein: CASSLAQGAVEKLFF. The CDR3 coding sequence is TGTGCCAGCAGCTTAGCACAGGGGGCTGTTGAAAAACTGTTTTTT.

The rearrangement links TRBV4-3 to TRBJ2-3; no clear D gene. The CDR3 consists of 15 residues. The V end lost 1 base, the J end lost 0 bases, and 8 bases lay between the germline ends. The germline gives CDR1 LGHNA, CDR2 YSLEER. CDR3 nucleotide sequence: TGCGCCAGCAGCCAAGGCAGTCGAAGCACAGATACGCAGTATTTT. Its translation is CASSQGSRSTDTQYF.